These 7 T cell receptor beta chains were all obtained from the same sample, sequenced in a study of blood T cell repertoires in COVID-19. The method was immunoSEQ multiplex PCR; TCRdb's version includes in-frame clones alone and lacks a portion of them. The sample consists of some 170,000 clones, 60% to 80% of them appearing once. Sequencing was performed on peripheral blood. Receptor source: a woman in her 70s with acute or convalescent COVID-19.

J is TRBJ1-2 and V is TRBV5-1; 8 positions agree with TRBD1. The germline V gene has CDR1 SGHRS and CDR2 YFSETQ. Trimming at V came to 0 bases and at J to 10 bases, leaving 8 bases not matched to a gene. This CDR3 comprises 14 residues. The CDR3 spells CASSLEFDRGSYTF. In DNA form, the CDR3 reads TGCGCCAGCAGCTTGGAGTTTGACAGGGGATCCTACACCTTC. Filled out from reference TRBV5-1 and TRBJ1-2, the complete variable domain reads KAGVTQTPRYLIKTRGQQVTLSCSPISGHRSVSWYQQTPGQGLQFLFEYFSETQRNKGNFPGRFSGRQFSNSRSEMNVSTLELGDSALYLCASSLEFDRGSYTFGSGTRLTVV.

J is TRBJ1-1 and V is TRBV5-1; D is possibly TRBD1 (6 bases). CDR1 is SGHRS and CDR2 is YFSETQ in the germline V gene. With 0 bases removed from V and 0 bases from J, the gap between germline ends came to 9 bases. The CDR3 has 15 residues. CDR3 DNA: TGCGCCAGCAGCTTGGGCGGGGGCATGAACACTGAAGCTTTCTTT. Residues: CASSLGGGMNTEAFF.

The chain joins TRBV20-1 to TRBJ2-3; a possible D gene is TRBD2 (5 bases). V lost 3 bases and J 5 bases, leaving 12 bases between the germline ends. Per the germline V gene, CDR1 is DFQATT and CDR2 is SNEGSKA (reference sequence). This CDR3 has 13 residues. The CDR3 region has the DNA TGCAGTGCTAGTGGACCGGCGGGAGATACGCAGTATTTT. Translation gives CSASGPAGDTQYF.

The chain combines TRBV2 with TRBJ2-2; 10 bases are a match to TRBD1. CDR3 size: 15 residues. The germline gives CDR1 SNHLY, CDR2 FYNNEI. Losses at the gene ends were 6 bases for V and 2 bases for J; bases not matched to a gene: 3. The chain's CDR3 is CASSWDRGNTGELFF. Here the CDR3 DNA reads TGTGCCAGCAGCTGGGACAGGGGTAACACCGGGGAGCTGTTTTTT.

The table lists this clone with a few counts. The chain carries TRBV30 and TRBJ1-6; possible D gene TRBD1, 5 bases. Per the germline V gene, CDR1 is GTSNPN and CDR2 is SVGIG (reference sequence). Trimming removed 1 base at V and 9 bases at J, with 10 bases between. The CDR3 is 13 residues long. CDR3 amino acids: CAWSETDSSPLHF. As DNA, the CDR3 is TGTGCCTGGAGTGAGACAGATTCTTCACCCCTCCACTTT.

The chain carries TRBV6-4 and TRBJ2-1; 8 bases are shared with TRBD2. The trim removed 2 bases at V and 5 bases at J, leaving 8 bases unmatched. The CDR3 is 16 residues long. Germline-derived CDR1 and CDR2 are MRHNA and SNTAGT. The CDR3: CASSDPGLAGHNEQFF. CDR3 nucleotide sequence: TGTGCCAGCAGTGACCCAGGACTAGCCGGTCACAATGAGCAGTTCTTC.

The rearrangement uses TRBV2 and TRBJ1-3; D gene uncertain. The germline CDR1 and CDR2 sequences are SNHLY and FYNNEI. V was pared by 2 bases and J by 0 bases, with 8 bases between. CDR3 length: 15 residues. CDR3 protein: CASSEIQHSGNTIYF. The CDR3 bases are TGTGCCAGCAGTGAAATACAGCACTCTGGAAACACCATATATTTT.